These 25 T cell receptor beta chains were sequenced from one sample in a study of T cell responses to AZD1222 COVID-19 vaccine. Produced via immunoSEQ multiplex PCR; TCRdb's table is partial and in-frame only. The data contain 150,000 or so clones, 90% of them singletons. The sequencing used peripheral blood, collected 28 days after the second dose of the MenACWY control vaccine. All receptors derive from an adult who received the MenACWY meningococcal vaccine as a control.

CDR3 nucleotides: TGTGCCAGCAGCTTCCAGTCCGGGGAGCTGTTTTTT. Residues: CASSFQSGELFF. The chain links TRBV7-2 to TRBJ2-2; the D is unclear. Germline lookup yields CDR1 SGHTA and CDR2 FQGNSA. V dropped 3 bases and J dropped 6 bases, with 5 bases sitting between them. The CDR3 has 12 residues.

The J gene is TRBJ1-3, the V gene TRBV7-9, with D hard to call. The germline V gene encodes CDR1 SEHNR and CDR2 FQNEAQ (reference sequence). The V end was cut by 5 bases, the J end by 2 bases, with 4 bases between. The CDR3 sequence is 12 residues long. As DNA, the CDR3 is TGTGCCAGCAGCCCCACTGGAAACACCATATATTTT. Encoded protein: CASSPTGNTIYF.

V usage is TRBV29-1 and J usage is TRBJ1-1; 10 bases fit TRBD1. Losses at the gene ends were 7 bases for V and 12 bases for J; bases not matched to a gene: 5. The germline CDR1 and CDR2 sequences are SQVTM and ANQGSEA. The CDR3 loop spans 10 amino acids. The CDR3 is CSAGTGETFF. The CDR3 nucleotides read TGCAGCGCCGGGACAGGGGAAACTTTCTTT.

CDR3 in DNA: TGTGCCATCAGTGAGTCAGGTCCGCCATACCATTCACCCCTCCACTTT. Encoded protein: CAISESGPPYHSPLHF. The gene calls are TRBV10-3 and TRBJ1-6; D uncertain. With 0 bases removed from V and 8 bases from J, the gap between germline ends came to 14 bases. In germline, CDR1 is ENHRY, CDR2 SYGVKD. The CDR3 runs 16 residues.

The chain couples TRBV19 to TRBJ1-2; 7 nucleotides align to TRBD1. CDR1 and CDR2 (germline): LNHDA, SQIVND (reference sequence). CDR3 length: 12 residues. V lost 3 bases to trimming and J lost 8 bases; unmatched junction nucleotides: 3. CDR3: CASSIPGGGYTF. In nucleotides, the CDR3 is TGTGCCAGTAGTATTCCAGGGGGAGGCTACACCTTC. The whole variable domain, remainder taken from reference TRBV19 and TRBJ1-2, is DGGITQSPKYLFRKEGQNVTLSCEQNLNHDAMYWYRQDPGQGLRLIYYSQIVNDFQKGDIAEGYSVSREKKESFPLTVTSAQKNPTAFYLCASSIPGGGYTFGSGTRLTVV.

This chain joins TRBV27 and TRBJ1-1; no reliable D call. Germline CDR1 reads MNHEY; CDR2 reads SMNVEV (reference sequence). The CDR3 runs 13 residues. The V gene lost 1 base and the J gene lost 1 base, with 4 bases spanning the gap. The CDR3 here is CASSLWRNTEAFF. The CDR3 DNA reads as TGTGCCAGCAGTTTATGGCGGAACACTGAAGCTTTCTTT.

The V and J genes are TRBV7-2 and TRBJ2-3, with 9 bases lining up with TRBD2. The V gene's germline CDR1 is SGHTA and CDR2 FQGNSA. The CDR3 has 17 amino acids. With V trimmed by 2 bases and J by 3 bases, 9 bases remained unmatched. The CDR3 DNA is TGTGCCAGCAGCTTAATGGCGGGAGGGCGAGGGACAGATACGCAGTATTTT. It translates to CASSLMAGGRGTDTQYF.

This rearrangement joins TRBV11-3 to TRBJ2-7; D may be TRBD1 or TRBD2 (5 bases each). This CDR3 region has 14 residues. Germline values: CDR1 SGHNT, CDR2 YENEEA. V was pared by 1 base and J by 2 bases, with 9 bases between. CDR3 in amino acids: CASSLGDGTYEQYF. The DNA for the CDR3 is TGTGCCAGCAGCTTAGGGGACGGAACCTACGAGCAGTACTTC. Together with reference TRBV11-3 and TRBJ2-7, the CDR3 gives the full variable domain: EAGVVQSPRYKIIEKKQPVAFWCNPISGHNTLYWYLQNLGQGPELLIRYENEEAVDDSQLPKDRFSAERLKGVDSTLKIQPAELGDSAVYLCASSLGDGTYEQYFGPGTRLTVT.

This chain joins TRBV7-2 and TRBJ2-7; TRBD2 agrees at 8 bases. Germline V gives CDR1 SGHTA, CDR2 FQGNSA. V shed 5 bases and J 2 bases; nucleotides not matched to a gene: 5. CDR3 length: 14 residues. The CDR3 DNA sequence: TGTGCCAGCAGCCTACTAGCGGACGCCTACGAGCAGTACTTC. Translating it yields CASSLLADAYEQYF. The full variable domain, with the rest looked up from reference TRBV7-2 and TRBJ2-7, is GAGVSQSPSNKVTEKGKDVELRCDPISGHTALYWYRQSLGQGLEFLIYFQGNSAPDKSGLPSDRFSAERTGGSVSTLTIQRTQQEDSAVYLCASSLLADAYEQYFGPGTRLTVT.

To note about this clone: The sample contains more than one DNA sequence encoding this CDR3. CDR3 bases: TGTGCCAGCAGCTGGGGCTATGGCTACACCTTC. Protein: CASSWGYGYTF. The J gene is TRBJ1-2, the V gene TRBV5-5; no clear D gene. The V gene lost 3 bases and the J gene lost 4 bases, with 4 bases spanning the gap. CDR1 is SGHKS, CDR2 YYEKEE, per germline (reference sequence). The CDR3 length is 11 residues. The whole variable domain, filled in from reference TRBV5-5 and TRBJ1-2, reads DAGVTQSPTHLIKTRGQQVTLRCSPISGHKSVSWYQQVLGQGPQFIFQYYEKEERGRGNFPDRFSARQFPNYSSELNVNALLLGDSALYLCASSWGYGYTFGSGTRLTVV.

This sequence joins TRBV12-3 or TRBV12-4 and TRBJ1-3; tentative D call: TRBD1 (5 bases). Trimming left V 4 bases short and J 2 bases short, with 6 bases between. CDR3 size: 13 residues. Here the CDR3 reads CASSSGTGNTIYF. In nucleotides, the CDR3 is TGTGCCAGCAGTTCAGGGACTGGAAACACCATATATTTT.

This chain connects TRBV5-6 to TRBJ2-2; the D gene could be TRBD1 or TRBD2 (5 bases each). The CDR3 runs to 16 residues. The V and J ends lost 1 base and 5 bases respectively, with 15 bases between them. Germline CDR1 SGHDT, CDR2 YYEEEE. The CDR3 is CASSLQGRTQTGELFF. The CDR3 nucleotides read TGTGCCAGCAGCTTGCAGGGACGGACTCAAACCGGGGAGCTGTTTTTT.

V gene TRBV28 combines with J gene TRBJ2-7; 7 nucleotides line up with TRBD1. The junction had 9 bases not matched to a gene; V was cut back by 4 bases and J by 3 bases. Germline lookup yields CDR1 MDHEN and CDR2 SYDVKM. There are 15 residues in the CDR3. The CDR3 loop is CASSSQETGNYEQYF. CDR3 DNA sequence: TGTGCCAGCAGTTCCCAGGAGACAGGGAACTACGAGCAGTACTTC.

V usage is TRBV6-4 and J usage is TRBJ2-3, with a weak D call TRBD2 (5 bases). Between the trimmed V and J ends, which lost 7 bases and 0 bases, there was a span of 11 bases. The CDR3 has 14 amino acids. Per the germline V gene, CDR1 is MRHNA and CDR2 is SNTAGT. CDR3 region: CASTKLVSTDTQYF. CDR3 DNA: TGTGCCAGCACCAAACTAGTGAGCACAGATACGCAGTATTTT.

This chain connects TRBV10-3 to TRBJ1-2, with TRBD1 identical over 9 bases. V lost 4 bases to trimming and J lost 1 base; unmatched junction nucleotides: 1. CDR1 is ENHRY and CDR2 is SYGVKD in the germline V gene. The CDR3 totals 14 residues. CDR3 in DNA: TGTGCCATCAGTGGGGGACAGGGTAACTATGGCTACACCTTC. Residues: CAISGGQGNYGYTF.

This clone was recorded once. The V call is TRBV28, the J call TRBJ1-4, with 9 bases fitting TRBD1. Germline V gene lookup returns CDR1 MDHEN and CDR2 SYDVKM. Losses at the gene ends were 7 bases for V and 5 bases for J; bases not matched to a gene: 8. This CDR3 region has 15 residues. The CDR3 spells CASTPTGTGNEKLFF. The CDR3 nucleotides read TGTGCCAGCACCCCCACCGGGACAGGGAATGAAAAACTGTTTTTT.

The rearrangement uses TRBV6-1 and TRBJ2-7, with 10 nucleotides matching TRBD1. V was clipped by 6 bases and J by 5 bases; unmatched bases: 7. The CDR3 is 14 amino acids. CDR1 and CDR2 from the germline V gene are MNHNS and SASEGT. Here the CDR3 reads CASRDRQGADEQYF. Written as DNA, the CDR3 is TGTGCCAGCAGAGACCGACAGGGGGCCGACGAGCAGTACTTC.

This clone has just a few counts. V gene TRBV19 combines with J gene TRBJ2-3; 8 bases are a match to TRBD1. This CDR3 spans 14 amino acids. Germline CDR1 reads LNHDA; CDR2 reads SQIVND (reference sequence). Unmatched junction bases numbered 1, after V lost 4 bases and J lost 1 base. The CDR3 sequence: CASSTGQGTDTQYF. Written as DNA, the CDR3 is TGTGCCAGTAGTACGGGACAGGGCACAGATACGCAGTATTTT.

This chain connects TRBV5-1 to TRBJ2-7; D perhaps matches TRBD2 (7 bases). Germline CDR1 reads SGHRS; CDR2 reads YFSETQ. The V gene lost 2 bases and the J gene lost 0 bases, with 12 bases spanning the gap. The CDR3 extends over 15 amino acids. The CDR3: CASSLGGAPSYEQYF. The DNA for the CDR3 is TGCGCCAGCAGCTTAGGGGGGGCCCCCTCCTACGAGCAGTACTTC. The whole variable domain, remainder taken from reference TRBV5-1 and TRBJ2-7, is KAGVTQTPRYLIKTRGQQVTLSCSPISGHRSVSWYQQTPGQGLQFLFEYFSETQRNKGNFPGRFSGRQFSNSRSEMNVSTLELGDSALYLCASSLGGAPSYEQYFGPGTRLTVT.

This chain links TRBV7-9 with TRBJ1-2; TRBD1 aligns across 9 bases. The CDR3 consists of 13 residues. Germline lookup yields CDR1 SEHNR and CDR2 FQNEAQ (reference sequence). Trimming removed 5 bases from V and 3 bases from J; junction bases left unmatched: 1. CDR3 bases: TGTGCCAGCAGCCGGACAGGGGACTATGGCTACACCTTC. It is translated as CASSRTGDYGYTF.

This clone was observed a single time. The chain is built from TRBV12-3 or TRBV12-4 and TRBJ1-4; D possibly corresponds to TRBD1 (5 bases). This CDR3 has 13 amino acids. V lost 4 bases and J 3 bases, leaving 6 bases between the germline ends. The CDR3 loop is CASSSRANEKLFF. The DNA for the CDR3 is TGTGCCAGCAGTTCCAGGGCTAATGAAAAACTGTTTTTT.

V gene TRBV30 combines with J gene TRBJ2-7, with TRBD1 as a possible D gene (6 bases). The CDR3 loop spans 13 amino acids. The germline V gene has CDR1 GTSNPN and CDR2 SVGIG (reference sequence). V dropped 4 bases and J dropped 4 bases, with 14 bases sitting between them. CDR3 sequence reads: CAWTRGFRYEQYF. The CDR3 DNA sequence: TGTGCCTGGACAAGGGGGTTCCGATACGAGCAGTACTTC.

This rearrangement joins TRBV7-2 to TRBJ2-7; maybe TRBD2 (5 bases). In germline, CDR1 is SGHTA, CDR2 FQGNSA. Trimming removed 5 bases at V and 2 bases at J, with 16 bases between. The length of the CDR3 is 15 residues. The CDR3, as DNA: TGTGCCAGCAGCCCGGCGGGTGCAGGTGCCTACGAGCAGTACTTC. Its protein is CASSPAGAGAYEQYF.

V usage is TRBV27 and J usage is TRBJ2-1; no clear D. The CDR3 has 19 residues. Germline lookup yields CDR1 MNHEY and CDR2 SMNVEV (reference sequence). V dropped 5 bases and J dropped 4 bases, with 27 bases sitting between them. CDR3 sequence: CASSRTQSTELALYNEQFF. CDR3 nucleotide sequence: TGTGCCAGCAGTCGGACGCAATCAACGGAGTTGGCCTTATACAATGAGCAGTTCTTC.

This chain links TRBV27 with TRBJ2-7; TRBD2 aligns across 8 bases. The germline V gene has CDR1 MNHEY and CDR2 SMNVEV (reference sequence). The CDR3 has 14 amino acids. V trimming: 5 bases; J trimming: 3 bases; junction bases outside the gene matches: 6. The DNA for the CDR3 is TGTGCCAGCAGTGCCGGGACTAGAGGCTACGAGCAGTACTTC. Encoded protein: CASSAGTRGYEQYF.